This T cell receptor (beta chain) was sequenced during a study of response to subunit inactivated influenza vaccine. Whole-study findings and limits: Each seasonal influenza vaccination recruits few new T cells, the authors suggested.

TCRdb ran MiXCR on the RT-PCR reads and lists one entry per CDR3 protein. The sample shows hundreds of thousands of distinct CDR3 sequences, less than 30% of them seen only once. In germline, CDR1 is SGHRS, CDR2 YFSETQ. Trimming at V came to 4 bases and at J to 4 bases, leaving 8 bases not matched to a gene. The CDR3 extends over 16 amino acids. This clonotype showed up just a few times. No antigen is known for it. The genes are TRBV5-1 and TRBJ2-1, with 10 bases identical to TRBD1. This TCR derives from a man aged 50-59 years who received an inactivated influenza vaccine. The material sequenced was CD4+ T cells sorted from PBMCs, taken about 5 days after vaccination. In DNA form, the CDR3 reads TGCGCCAGCAGCCAAACCGGGACAGGGGTGTACAATGAGCAGTTCTTC. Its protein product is CASSQTGTGVYNEQFF.